This T cell receptor (beta chain) was observed in a study of blood T cell repertoires in COVID-19. In germline, CDR1 is ENHRY, CDR2 SYGVKD. The CDR3 extends over 11 amino acids. Repertoires were generated with immunoSEQ multiplex PCR, while TCRdb's copy carries only in-frame clones and drops some. The data hold under 300,000 clones, with roughly 82% observed a single time. The chain links TRBV10-3 to TRBJ1-5; the D gene is possibly TRBD1 (5 bases). Sequenced sample: peripheral blood. This sequence was found in a man aged 80 or over with acute or convalescent COVID-19. DNA of the CDR3: TGTGCGGCGGGGGGAAATCAGCCCCAGCATTTT. Amino acid sequence: CAAGGNQPQHF.